This TCR beta chain was documented in a study of T cell responses to AZD1222 COVID-19 vaccine. Study-wide results and caveats: Unmutated variant regions reportedly attract nearly half of all spike-specific TCRs.

Analyses pooled second doses at about 4 or about 12 weeks. Sequencing was performed with immunoSEQ multiplex PCR; in TCRdb, only in-frame clones are kept and a portion is missing. The sample carries 150,000 or so clones, approximately 91% recorded once. Points on this clone: The antigen is not known.

With 4 bases clipped from V and 3 bases from J, the junction kept 4 bases outside the gene matches. Germline lookup yields CDR1 SQVTM and CDR2 ANQGSEA. The CDR3 has 13 amino acids. The sequence derives from an adult who received the AZD1222 COVID-19 vaccine. Sequencing used peripheral blood, obtained 28 days after the second AZD1222 dose. The V gene is TRBV29-1, the J gene TRBJ1-2; 8 bases match TRBD1. CDR3 sequence reads: CSVGQGRDYGYTF. The CDR3, as DNA: TGCAGCGTTGGACAGGGGAGGGACTATGGCTACACCTTC.